The source of this TCR beta chain is a study of regulatory T cells in long-lasting Graves disease. As to time point: newly diagnosed GD, antithyroid drugs for less than 3 months. Isolated PBMC RNA provided the starting material for the TCR library. Findings and limits, study-wide: Not thyroid tissue but only peripheral blood was studied.

The V gene's germline CDR1 is SGHAT and CDR2 FQNNGV. The V end lost 0 bases, the J end lost 1 base, and 7 bases lay between the germline ends. The length of the CDR3 is 15 residues. Relying on iRepertoire HTBI primers and Arm-PCR of CDR3 regions, the team built TCR beta libraries. TCRdb re-derived calls from the multiplex PCR reads in MiXCR, one entry per CDR3 protein. The sample lists roughly 350,000 distinct CDR3 sequences, 15% to 20% seen once, with 20% to 25% in the top ten. This clonotype has ten or more counts. The antigen is undetermined. This same sample was also taken into another study, of T cells in Graves' hyperthyroidism and ophthalmopathy.

The sequence came from a woman aged 18-29 years with Graves disease. The genes are TRBV11-2 and TRBJ2-1; tentative D call: TRBD2 (5 bases). This specimen consisted of peripheral blood mononuclear cells (PBMCs), obtained at new diagnosis, from a patient treated with antithyroid drugs. CDR3 bases: TGTGCCAGCAGCTTAGATAGACTATCCTACAATGAGCAGTTCTTC. It translates to CASSLDRLSYNEQFF.